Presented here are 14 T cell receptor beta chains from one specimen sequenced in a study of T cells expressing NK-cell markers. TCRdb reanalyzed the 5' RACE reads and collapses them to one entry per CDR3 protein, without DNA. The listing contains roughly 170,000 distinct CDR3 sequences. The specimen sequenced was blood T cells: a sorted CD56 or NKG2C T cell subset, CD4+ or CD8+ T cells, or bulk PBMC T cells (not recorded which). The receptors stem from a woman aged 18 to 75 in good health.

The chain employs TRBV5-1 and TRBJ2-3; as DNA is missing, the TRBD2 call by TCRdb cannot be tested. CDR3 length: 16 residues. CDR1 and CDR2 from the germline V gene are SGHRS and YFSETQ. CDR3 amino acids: CASSLTSGGTADTQYF.

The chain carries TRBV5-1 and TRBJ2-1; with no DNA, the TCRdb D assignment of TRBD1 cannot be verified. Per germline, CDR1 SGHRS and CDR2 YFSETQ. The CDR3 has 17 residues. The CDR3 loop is CASLFHPGGNRDNEQFF. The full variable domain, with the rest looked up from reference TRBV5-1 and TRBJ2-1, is KAGVTQTPRYLIKTRGQQVTLSCSPISGHRSVSWYQQTPGQGLQFLFEYFSETQRNKGNFPGRFSGRQFSNSRSEMNVSTLELGDSALYLCASLFHPGGNRDNEQFFGPGTRLTVL.

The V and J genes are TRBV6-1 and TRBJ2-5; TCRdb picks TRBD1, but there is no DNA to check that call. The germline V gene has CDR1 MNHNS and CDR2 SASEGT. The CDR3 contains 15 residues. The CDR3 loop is CASRVSGHPQETQYF.

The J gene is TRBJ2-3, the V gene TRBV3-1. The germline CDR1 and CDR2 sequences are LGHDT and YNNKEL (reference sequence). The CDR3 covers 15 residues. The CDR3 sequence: CASSQGGTYTDTQYF.

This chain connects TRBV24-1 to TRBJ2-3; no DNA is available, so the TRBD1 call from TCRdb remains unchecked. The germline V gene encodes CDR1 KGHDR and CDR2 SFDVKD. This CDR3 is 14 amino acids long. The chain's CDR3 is CATSTTGPTDTQYF.

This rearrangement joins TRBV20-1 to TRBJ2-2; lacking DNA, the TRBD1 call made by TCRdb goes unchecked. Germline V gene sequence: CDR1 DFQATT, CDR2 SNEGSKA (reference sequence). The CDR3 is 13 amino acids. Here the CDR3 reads CSARRGNTGELFF.

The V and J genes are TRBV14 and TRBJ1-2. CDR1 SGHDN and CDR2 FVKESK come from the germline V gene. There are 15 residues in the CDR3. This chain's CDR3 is CASSQDIGAPYGYTF.

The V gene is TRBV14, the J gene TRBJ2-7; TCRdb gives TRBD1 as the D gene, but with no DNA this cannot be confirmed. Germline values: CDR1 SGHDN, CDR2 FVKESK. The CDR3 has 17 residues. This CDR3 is CASSPKYMAGASYEQYF.

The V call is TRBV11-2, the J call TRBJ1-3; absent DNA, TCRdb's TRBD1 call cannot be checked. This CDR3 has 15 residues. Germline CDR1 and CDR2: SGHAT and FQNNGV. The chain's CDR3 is CASSLEWTGGNTIYF.

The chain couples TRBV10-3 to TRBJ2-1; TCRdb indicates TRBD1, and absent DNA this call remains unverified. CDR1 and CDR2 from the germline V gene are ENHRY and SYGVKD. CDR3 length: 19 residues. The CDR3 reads CAISESMVGVHIFRDEQFF.

This CDR3 is CASSESGGQQPQHF. The rearrangement joins TRBV25-1 to TRBJ1-5; TCRdb names TRBD1, which stays unverified in the absence of DNA. The CDR3 spans 14 residues. Germline V gives CDR1 MGHDK, CDR2 SYGVNS.

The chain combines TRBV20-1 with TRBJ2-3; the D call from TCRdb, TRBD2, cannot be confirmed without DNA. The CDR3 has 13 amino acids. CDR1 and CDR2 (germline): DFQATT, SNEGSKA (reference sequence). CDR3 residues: CSARNTEVNTQYF.

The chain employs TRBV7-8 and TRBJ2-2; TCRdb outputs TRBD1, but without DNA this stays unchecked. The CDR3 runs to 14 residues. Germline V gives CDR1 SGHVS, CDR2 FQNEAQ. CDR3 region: CASSPGWNTGELFF.

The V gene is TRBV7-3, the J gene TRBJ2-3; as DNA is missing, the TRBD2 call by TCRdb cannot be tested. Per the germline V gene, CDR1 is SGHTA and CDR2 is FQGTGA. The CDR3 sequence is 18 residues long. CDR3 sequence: CASSFGFSRGASTDTQYF. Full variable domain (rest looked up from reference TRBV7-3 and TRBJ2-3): GAGVSQTPSNKVTEKGKYVELRCDPISGHTALYWYRQSLGQGPEFLIYFQGTGAADDSGLPNDRFFAVRPEGSVSTLKIQRTERGDSAVYLCASSFGFSRGASTDTQYFGPGTRLTVL.